Presented here are 12 T cell receptor beta chains from one specimen sequenced in a study of TIL therapy for anti-PD-1-resistant metastatic lung cancer. Sequencing used immunoSEQ v3. Clones were sequenced by immunoSEQ multiplex PCR, and TCRdb holds only the in-frame ones, with some missing. The data show approximately 40,000 clones, about 73% seen once. The time point denotes: pre-treatment sample, taken before nivolumab and TIL therapy. Sequencing was performed on blood, taken at baseline. The source of these receptors is a person aged 25 to 85 with non-small cell lung cancer.

The CDR3: CASSTLGGGAYEQYF. In DNA, the CDR3 is TGTGCCAGTAGTACCCTCGGGGGCGGAGCCTACGAGCAGTACTTC. This chain joins TRBV19 and TRBJ2-7; D might be TRBD1 or TRBD2, each matching 6 bases. Trimming removed 4 bases from V and 2 bases from J, with 15 bases in between. Looked up from germline, CDR1 is LNHDA and CDR2 is SQIVND (reference sequence). CDR3 length equals 15 residues.

The chain uses TRBV7-9 and TRBJ2-2, with D maybe TRBD1 (6 bases). CDR1 SEHNR and CDR2 FQNEAQ come from the germline V gene (reference sequence). Trimming took 4 bases from V and 0 from J, leaving 12 bases between them. This CDR3 is built from 16 residues. The CDR3 is CASSSWDTANTGELFF. The CDR3 DNA reads as TGTGCCAGCAGCTCATGGGACACGGCGAACACCGGGGAGCTGTTTTTT.

The CDR3 nucleotides read TGCGCCAGCAGCTTGGAAGGCTATAGTGAGCAGTTCTTC. This encodes CASSLEGYSEQFF. This rearrangement joins TRBV5-1 to TRBJ2-1; D is ambiguous. Trimming stripped 0 bases from V and 9 bases from J, with 10 bases between. Germline CDR1 reads SGHRS; CDR2 reads YFSETQ. The CDR3 loop spans 13 amino acids.

The rearrangement uses TRBV9 and TRBJ2-2, with a weak D call TRBD2 (5 bases). The CDR3 loop spans 15 amino acids. Germline CDR1 reads SGDLS; CDR2 reads YYNGEE. V was trimmed by 0 bases and J by 0 bases, leaving 6 bases between them. CDR3 sequence reads: CASSVDGTNTGELFF. The CDR3 coding sequence is TGTGCCAGCAGCGTAGACGGGACGAACACCGGGGAGCTGTTTTTT.

The chain couples TRBV11-3 to TRBJ2-2; D remains ambiguous. Germline CDR1 SGHNT, CDR2 YENEEA. V was cut by 2 bases and J by 5 bases, with 6 bases left in between. The CDR3 has 13 amino acids. The CDR3 sequence is CASSLLLTGELFF. In DNA form, the CDR3 reads TGTGCCAGCAGCTTATTGTTAACCGGGGAGCTGTTTTTT. Full variable domain (remainder filled in from reference TRBV11-3 and TRBJ2-2): EAGVVQSPRYKIIEKKQPVAFWCNPISGHNTLYWYLQNLGQGPELLIRYENEEAVDDSQLPKDRFSAERLKGVDSTLKIQPAELGDSAVYLCASSLLLTGELFFGEGSRLTVL.

In this sample, this clone turned up once. The rearrangement joins TRBV5-6 to TRBJ1-2, with 10 bases lining up with TRBD1. The CDR3 contains 15 residues. V trimming: 0 bases; J trimming: 2 bases; junction bases outside the gene matches: 1. Germline V lookup: CDR1 SGHDT, CDR2 YYEEEE. CDR3 DNA sequence: TGTGCCAGCAGCTTGGGGGGACAGGGGAACTATGGCTACACCTTC. Translation: CASSLGGQGNYGYTF.

This chain connects TRBV5-4 to TRBJ2-5; TRBD2 agrees at 12 bases. The CDR3 is 17 amino acids. J gave up 4 bases and V 3 bases, and 10 bases lay outside the gene matches. Germline V gene lookup returns CDR1 SGHNT and CDR2 YYREEE (reference sequence). CDR3 coding DNA: TGTGCCAGCAGCTCAGGACTAGCGGGACAAGGACCAGAGACCCAGTACTTC. It encodes CASSSGLAGQGPETQYF. The variable domain in full, completed from reference TRBV5-4 and TRBJ2-5, reads ETGVTQSPTHLIKTRGQQVTLRCSSQSGHNTVSWYQQALGQGPQFIFQYYREEENGRGNFPPRFSGLQFPNYSSELNVNALELDDSALYLCASSSGLAGQGPETQYFGPGTRLLVL.

This chain joins TRBV2 and TRBJ1-1; D may be TRBD1 (5 bases). The CDR3 is made up of 15 amino acids. The germline V gene encodes CDR1 SNHLY and CDR2 FYNNEI. Trimming took off 3 bases at V and 1 base at J, with 12 bases between the two ends. The CDR3 region is CASSDLGRANTEAFF. CDR3 DNA sequence: TGTGCCAGCAGTGACCTGGGCAGGGCGAACACTGAAGCTTTCTTT.

This chain joins TRBV28 and TRBJ1-1; D perhaps matches TRBD1 (5 bases). Germline V CDR1 and CDR2: MDHEN, SYDVKM. The V gene lost 2 bases and the J gene lost 4 bases, with 11 bases spanning the gap. The CDR3 has 14 residues. In DNA form, the CDR3 reads TGTGCCAGCAGTTTAGCACATAGGGGCACTGAAGCTTTCTTT. Translated: CASSLAHRGTEAFF.

This clone came up a few times. This chain links TRBV5-1 with TRBJ2-2; TRBD1 or TRBD2 may be the D gene (5 bases each). The CDR3 spans 15 residues. The germline V gene encodes CDR1 SGHRS and CDR2 YFSETQ. Trimming shortened V by 2 bases and J by 0 bases, and 8 bases separated the two germline ends. CDR3 in amino acids: CASSLEGPNTGELFF. The CDR3 coding sequence is TGCGCCAGCAGCTTAGAGGGACCGAACACCGGGGAGCTGTTTTTT. Together with reference TRBV5-1 and TRBJ2-2, the CDR3 gives the full variable domain: KAGVTQTPRYLIKTRGQQVTLSCSPISGHRSVSWYQQTPGQGLQFLFEYFSETQRNKGNFPGRFSGRQFSNSRSEMNVSTLELGDSALYLCASSLEGPNTGELFFGEGSRLTVL.

The chain combines TRBV2 with TRBJ2-7; D possibly matches TRBD1 or TRBD2 (5 bases each). The germline gives CDR1 SNHLY, CDR2 FYNNEI. The CDR3 is 16 amino acids. Trimming cost V 4 bases and J 0 bases, with 16 bases left between them. The CDR3 DNA reads as TGTGCCAGCAGTGGACCCCAGGGAGAAGGCTCCTACGAGCAGTACTTC. Residues: CASSGPQGEGSYEQYF.

This clone was observed a few times. This chain joins TRBV19 and TRBJ1-6; D perhaps matches TRBD1 (6 bases). Between the trimmed V and J ends, which lost 3 bases and 9 bases, there was a span of 12 bases. The CDR3 is 14 residues long. Germline V CDR1 and CDR2: LNHDA, SQIVND (reference sequence). The CDR3: CASSISRGSSPLHF. As DNA, the CDR3 is TGTGCCAGTAGTATCAGTAGGGGGAGTTCACCCCTCCACTTT.